This T cell receptor (beta chain) is from a study of cytomegalovirus exposure and HLA in healthy donors. Whole-study results and caveats: Cytomegalovirus-associated status was assigned to 150 to 200 TCR beta chains. Confirmation was obtained in vitro that a few CMV-associated chains are specific for CMV antigens. It was reported that the classifier diagnosed cytomegalovirus status with high specificity and sensitivity in both the original and validation cohorts.

From germline, CDR1 is MNHEY and CDR2 SVGAGI. V shed 2 bases and J shed 8 bases, with 10 bases lying between them. This CDR3 comprises 13 residues. From the 120-subject validation cohort, which was separate from the roughly 690-subject first cohort, the donors were drawn. The assay was immunoSEQ multiplex PCR, and TCRdb's table has in-frame clones only and misses some. The sample yields about 190,000 clones, around 82% seen once. Concerning this clone itself: Its antigen is currently unknown.

This sequence joins TRBV6-5 and TRBJ2-1, with D possibly TRBD2 on 5 matching bases. This TCR was sampled from a woman between 18 and 29 years old in good health and CMV-seropositive. Sequencing was performed on PBMCs. CDR3 nucleotides: TGTGCCAGCAGTTACCGGGGTGGCGATGAGCAGTTCTTC. Translation: CASSYRGGDEQFF.